The rows below give T cell receptor beta chains drawn from one sample of a study of early T cells in non-severe SARS-CoV-2 infection. TCRdb re-analysed the 5' RACE reads in MiXCR, keeping a single row per CDR3 protein. Of some 30,000 distinct CDR3 sequences listed, about 6% are singletons. The sequenced sample was whole blood. Receptors were obtained from an adult who was a healthcare worker with PCR-confirmed SARS-CoV-2 infection or an uninfected control (not recorded which). The CDR3 runs from the conserved cysteine through the conserved F or W. Each record gives: D gene, V gene, J gene, clone size, CDR3 protein, CDR3 DNA. The D gene is left open where the match is weak. The size entry is marked missing in some rows and otherwise reads once, few, many or a size class.

d_call: TRBD1
v_call: TRBV20-1
j_call: TRBJ1-4
clone_size: medium-sized
cdr3_aa: CSATTGINEKLFF
cdr3_nt: TGCAGTGCAACGACAGGGATCAATGAAAAACTGTTTTTT

d_call: NA
v_call: TRBV6-2/TRBV6-3
j_call: TRBJ1-1
clone_size: many
cdr3_aa: CASRSRDRNTEAFF
cdr3_nt: TGTGCCAGCAGAAGCAGGGACCGGAACACTGAAGCTTTCTTT

d_call: NA
v_call: TRBV28
j_call: TRBJ2-5
clone_size: many
cdr3_aa: CASSFRARYQETQYF
cdr3_nt: TGTGCCAGCAGTTTTAGGGCAAGGTACCAAGAGACCCAGTACTTC

d_call: NA
v_call: TRBV4-3
j_call: TRBJ2-7
clone_size: NA
cdr3_aa: CASSQVQGYEQYF
cdr3_nt: TGCGCCAGCAGCCAAGTCCAGGGCTACGAGCAGTACTTC

d_call: NA
v_call: TRBV20-1
j_call: TRBJ1-6
clone_size: many
cdr3_aa: CSATAGRLRDSPLHF
cdr3_nt: TGCAGTGCAACCGCGGGGAGGCTACGGGATTCACCCCTCCACTTT

d_call: NA
v_call: TRBV18
j_call: TRBJ1-4
clone_size: many
cdr3_aa: CASSPSVGTEEKLFF
cdr3_nt: TGTGCCAGCTCACCATCGGTGGGGACGGAAGAAAAACTGTTTTTT

d_call: TRBD1
v_call: TRBV29-1
j_call: TRBJ2-1
clone_size: many
cdr3_aa: CSAAGQGGNEQFF
cdr3_nt: TGCAGCGCTGCGGGACAGGGAGGCAATGAGCAGTTCTTC

d_call: TRBD1
v_call: TRBV7-2
j_call: TRBJ2-5
clone_size: few
cdr3_aa: CASSLRQGAGAQYF
cdr3_nt: TGTGCCAGCAGCTTGCGACAGGGGGCAGGGGCCCAGTACTTC

d_call: NA
v_call: TRBV2
j_call: TRBJ1-6
clone_size: many
cdr3_aa: CASSPSTYNSPLHF
cdr3_nt: TGTGCCAGCAGCCCGTCGACCTATAATTCACCCCTCCACTTT

d_call: NA
v_call: TRBV11-3
j_call: TRBJ2-3
clone_size: few
cdr3_aa: CASSPDSRDTQYF
cdr3_nt: TGTGCCAGCAGTCCGGACAGCCGAGATACGCAGTATTTT

d_call: NA
v_call: TRBV12-3/TRBV12-4
j_call: TRBJ2-2
clone_size: many
cdr3_aa: CASTTPMGQITGELFF
cdr3_nt: TGTGCCAGCACCACCCCCATGGGTCAGATCACCGGGGAGCTGTTTTTT

d_call: TRBD2
v_call: TRBV5-1
j_call: TRBJ2-1
clone_size: NA
cdr3_aa: CASSSDPAGDYNEQFF
cdr3_nt: TGCGCCAGCAGCTCCGACCCCGCGGGGGACTACAATGAGCAGTTCTTC

d_call: TRBD1
v_call: TRBV19
j_call: TRBJ1-5
clone_size: many
cdr3_aa: CASSIDRPSLRTGNQPQHF
cdr3_nt: TGTGCCAGTAGTATAGATCGGCCAAGTCTTCGGACAGGGAATCAGCCCCAGCATTTT

d_call: NA
v_call: TRBV10-3
j_call: TRBJ2-7
clone_size: many
cdr3_aa: CAISAELSDEQYF
cdr3_nt: TGTGCCATCAGTGCCGAGCTTTCGGACGAGCAGTACTTC

d_call: TRBD1
v_call: TRBV18
j_call: TRBJ2-2
clone_size: many
cdr3_aa: CASLRSLTGTDTGELFF
cdr3_nt: TGTGCCAGCCTTAGATCCCTCACCGGGACAGACACCGGGGAGCTGTTTTTT

d_call: TRBD1
v_call: TRBV27
j_call: TRBJ1-4
clone_size: many
cdr3_aa: CASSWSGGWSEKLFF
cdr3_nt: TGTGCCAGCAGTTGGTCAGGGGGCTGGAGTGAAAAACTGTTTTTT

d_call: NA
v_call: TRBV13
j_call: TRBJ2-5
clone_size: few
cdr3_aa: CASSSVGGAETQYF
cdr3_nt: TGTGCCAGCAGCTCCGTTGGGGGTGCTGAGACCCAGTACTTC

d_call: NA
v_call: TRBV18
j_call: TRBJ1-1
clone_size: many
cdr3_aa: CASSPPREVAEAFF
cdr3_nt: TGTGCCAGCTCACCACCCAGGGAGGTCGCTGAAGCTTTCTTT

d_call: NA
v_call: TRBV4-3
j_call: TRBJ2-7
clone_size: many
cdr3_aa: CASSQANGEQYF
cdr3_nt: TGCGCCAGCAGCCAAGCTAATGGCGAGCAGTACTTC

d_call: TRBD1
v_call: TRBV19
j_call: TRBJ2-2
clone_size: few
cdr3_aa: CASLWGTGGFGELFF
cdr3_nt: TGTGCCAGTCTCTGGGGGACAGGGGGCTTCGGGGAGCTGTTTTTT

d_call: TRBD1
v_call: TRBV20-1
j_call: TRBJ2-7
clone_size: many
cdr3_aa: CSARDRDRVRYEQYF
cdr3_nt: TGCAGTGCTAGAGACCGGGACAGGGTTAGGTACGAGCAGTACTTC

d_call: NA
v_call: TRBV20-1
j_call: TRBJ1-5
clone_size: many
cdr3_aa: CSARETGRNQPQHF
cdr3_nt: TGCAGTGCTAGGGAGACAGGCCGCAATCAGCCCCAGCATTTT

d_call: TRBD2
v_call: TRBV5-5
j_call: TRBJ2-5
clone_size: NA
cdr3_aa: CASSLTSGRYQETQYF
cdr3_nt: TGTGCCAGCAGCTTGACCAGCGGGAGGTACCAAGAGACCCAGTACTTC

d_call: TRBD1
v_call: TRBV7-9
j_call: TRBJ1-4
clone_size: many
cdr3_aa: CASSPGTDEKLFF
cdr3_nt: TGTGCCAGCAGCCCCGGGACAGATGAAAAACTGTTTTTT

d_call: TRBD1
v_call: TRBV18
j_call: TRBJ2-3
clone_size: medium-sized
cdr3_aa: CASSPLGTGTDTQYF
cdr3_nt: TGTGCCAGCTCACCACTTGGGACAGGCACAGATACGCAGTATTTT

d_call: TRBD2
v_call: TRBV7-6
j_call: TRBJ2-1
clone_size: many
cdr3_aa: CASQGSGGYNEQFF
cdr3_nt: TGTGCCAGCCAGGGGAGCGGGGGGTACAATGAGCAGTTCTTC

d_call: NA
v_call: TRBV6-4
j_call: TRBJ1-1
clone_size: medium-sized
cdr3_aa: CASSDSSENTEAFF
cdr3_nt: TGTGCCAGCAGTGACTCGAGCGAAAACACTGAAGCTTTCTTT

d_call: TRBD2
v_call: TRBV28
j_call: TRBJ2-7
clone_size: NA
cdr3_aa: CASRTRRGTYEQYF
cdr3_nt: TGTGCCAGCAGAACCCGGCGGGGGACCTACGAGCAGTACTTC

d_call: NA
v_call: TRBV7-2
j_call: TRBJ1-1
clone_size: many
cdr3_aa: CASSSNRVIEAFF
cdr3_nt: TGTGCCAGCAGCTCCAACAGGGTTATCGAGGCTTTCTTT

d_call: NA
v_call: TRBV10-3
j_call: TRBJ2-7
clone_size: medium-sized
cdr3_aa: CAVSGGGSTFYEQYF
cdr3_nt: TGTGCCGTCTCTGGGGGAGGATCCACTTTCTACGAGCAGTACTTC

d_call: NA
v_call: TRBV10-1
j_call: TRBJ2-7
clone_size: many
cdr3_aa: CASLVRRQGRNEQYF
cdr3_nt: TGCGCCAGCTTAGTGAGGCGGCAAGGGAGGAACGAGCAGTACTTC

d_call: TRBD1
v_call: TRBV7-9
j_call: TRBJ1-6
clone_size: many
cdr3_aa: CASSPDRDNSPLHF
cdr3_nt: TGTGCCAGCAGCCCCGACAGGGACAATTCACCCCTCCACTTT

d_call: TRBD1
v_call: TRBV29-1
j_call: TRBJ2-7
clone_size: medium-sized
cdr3_aa: CSVGGQGSIEQYF
cdr3_nt: TGCAGCGTTGGTGGACAGGGGTCTATAGAGCAGTACTTC

d_call: TRBD2
v_call: TRBV19
j_call: TRBJ2-3
clone_size: few
cdr3_aa: CASLAGGGDTQYF
cdr3_nt: TGTGCCAGTCTGGCGGGAGGGGGAGATACGCAGTATTTT

d_call: NA
v_call: TRBV6-2/TRBV6-3
j_call: TRBJ2-5
clone_size: NA
cdr3_aa: CASGGLEGLRTQYF
cdr3_nt: TGTGCCAGCGGCGGACTTGAAGGTCTACGAACCCAGTACTTC

d_call: TRBD2
v_call: TRBV4-2
j_call: TRBJ2-7
clone_size: many
cdr3_aa: CASSQAPAGDSYEQYF
cdr3_nt: TGTGCCAGCAGCCAAGCCCCAGCGGGGGACTCCTACGAGCAGTACTTC

d_call: TRBD1
v_call: TRBV7-9
j_call: TRBJ1-2
clone_size: many
cdr3_aa: CASSLGQTHGYTF
cdr3_nt: TGTGCCAGCAGCTTGGGACAGACCCATGGCTACACCTTC

d_call: TRBD2
v_call: TRBV19
j_call: TRBJ2-7
clone_size: many
cdr3_aa: CASSIDLLLAGGTGAYEQYF
cdr3_nt: TGTGCCAGTAGTATAGATCTATTGCTAGCGGGAGGAACGGGGGCCTACGAGCAGTACTTC

d_call: TRBD1
v_call: TRBV25-1
j_call: TRBJ1-1
clone_size: many
cdr3_aa: CASRTGGDNTEAFF
cdr3_nt: TGTGCCAGCAGAACAGGGGGCGACAACACTGAAGCTTTCTTT

d_call: NA
v_call: TRBV2
j_call: TRBJ2-2
clone_size: many
cdr3_aa: CASSERGGLFTGELFF
cdr3_nt: TGTGCCAGCAGCGAGAGGGGGGGACTATTCACCGGGGAGCTGTTTTTT

d_call: TRBD1
v_call: TRBV5-1
j_call: TRBJ2-3
clone_size: many
cdr3_aa: CASSSGGVEDTQYF
cdr3_nt: TGCGCCAGCAGCTCAGGGGGCGTGGAAGATACGCAGTATTTT

d_call: TRBD2
v_call: TRBV12-3/TRBV12-4
j_call: TRBJ2-7
clone_size: NA
cdr3_aa: CASSLKLAGTIYEQYF
cdr3_nt: TGTGCCAGCAGTTTAAAGCTAGCGGGGACTATATACGAGCAGTACTTC

d_call: TRBD2
v_call: TRBV9
j_call: TRBJ2-1
clone_size: many
cdr3_aa: CASSVGTSGLSYNEQFF
cdr3_nt: TGTGCCAGCAGCGTAGGTACTAGCGGGTTATCCTACAATGAGCAGTTCTTC

d_call: NA
v_call: TRBV10-3
j_call: TRBJ1-4
clone_size: many
cdr3_aa: CAIRDLKNEKLFF
cdr3_nt: TGTGCCATCCGGGATCTAAAGAATGAAAAACTGTTTTTT

d_call: NA
v_call: TRBV20-1
j_call: TRBJ1-1
clone_size: few
cdr3_aa: CSARDFGGTEAFF
cdr3_nt: TGCAGTGCTAGAGATTTTGGAGGCACTGAAGCTTTCTTT

d_call: NA
v_call: TRBV6-6
j_call: TRBJ2-5
clone_size: few
cdr3_aa: CASSYSWSGQETQYF
cdr3_nt: TGTGCCAGCAGTTACTCGTGGAGCGGCCAAGAGACCCAGTACTTC

d_call: TRBD1
v_call: TRBV6-5
j_call: TRBJ1-2
clone_size: many
cdr3_aa: CASSAGQGRFNHGYTF
cdr3_nt: TGTGCCAGCAGTGCCGGACAGGGAAGATTTAACCATGGCTACACCTTC

d_call: NA
v_call: TRBV14
j_call: TRBJ2-7
clone_size: many
cdr3_aa: CASSQEQLYEQYF
cdr3_nt: TGTGCCAGCAGCCAAGAACAGCTCTACGAGCAGTACTTC

d_call: TRBD2
v_call: TRBV20-1
j_call: TRBJ2-1
clone_size: many
cdr3_aa: CSATWTSDISQFF
cdr3_nt: TGCAGTGCTACCTGGACTAGCGACATTTCTCAGTTCTTC

d_call: TRBD2
v_call: TRBV12-3/TRBV12-4
j_call: TRBJ2-3
clone_size: NA
cdr3_aa: CASSRGGRTDTQYF
cdr3_nt: TGTGCCAGCAGCCGCGGGGGACGGACAGATACGCAGTATTTT

d_call: NA
v_call: TRBV29-1
j_call: TRBJ2-7
clone_size: many
cdr3_aa: CSVGGAGMAYEQYF
cdr3_nt: TGCAGCGTTGGGGGGGCAGGAATGGCCTACGAGCAGTACTTC

d_call: NA
v_call: TRBV3-1
j_call: TRBJ2-7
clone_size: few
cdr3_aa: CASSQGLSGLTYEQYF
cdr3_nt: TGTGCCAGCAGCCAAGGTCTAAGCGGCCTGACCTACGAGCAGTACTTC

d_call: NA
v_call: TRBV6-6
j_call: TRBJ1-6
clone_size: many
cdr3_aa: CASSPTIGSPLHF
cdr3_nt: TGTGCCAGCAGCCCCACCATAGGATCACCCCTCCACTTT

d_call: NA
v_call: TRBV11-2
j_call: TRBJ2-3
clone_size: many
cdr3_aa: CASSPNIGAQYF
cdr3_nt: TGTGCCAGCAGCCCGAATATTGGGGCGCAGTATTTT

d_call: NA
v_call: TRBV7-8
j_call: TRBJ2-1
clone_size: few
cdr3_aa: CASSLQGGEQFF
cdr3_nt: TGTGCCAGCAGCTTACAAGGGGGTGAGCAGTTCTTC

d_call: TRBD1
v_call: TRBV19
j_call: TRBJ2-7
clone_size: many
cdr3_aa: CATTTTGTGPHEQYF
cdr3_nt: TGTGCCACCACCACCACCGGGACAGGGCCCCACGAGCAGTACTTC

d_call: TRBD2
v_call: TRBV9
j_call: TRBJ2-1
clone_size: many
cdr3_aa: CASSVSGTSFNEQFF
cdr3_nt: TGTGCCAGCAGCGTGAGCGGGACTTCCTTCAATGAGCAGTTCTTC

d_call: NA
v_call: TRBV28
j_call: TRBJ2-2
clone_size: many
cdr3_aa: CASSYSNTGELFF
cdr3_nt: TGTGCCAGCAGTTATTCGAACACCGGGGAGCTGTTTTTT